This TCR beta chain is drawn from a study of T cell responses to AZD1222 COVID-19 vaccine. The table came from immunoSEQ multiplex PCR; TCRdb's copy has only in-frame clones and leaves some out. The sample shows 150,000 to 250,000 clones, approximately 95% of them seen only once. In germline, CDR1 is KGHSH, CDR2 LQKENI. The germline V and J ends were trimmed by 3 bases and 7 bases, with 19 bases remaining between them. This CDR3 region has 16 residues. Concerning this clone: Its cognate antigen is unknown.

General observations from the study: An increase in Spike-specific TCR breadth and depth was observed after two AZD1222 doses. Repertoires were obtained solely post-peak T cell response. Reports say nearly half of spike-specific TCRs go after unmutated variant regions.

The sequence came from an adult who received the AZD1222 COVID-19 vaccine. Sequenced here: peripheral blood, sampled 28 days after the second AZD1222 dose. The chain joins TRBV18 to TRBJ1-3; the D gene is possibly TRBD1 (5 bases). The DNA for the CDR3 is TGTGCCAGCTCACCCCAGGGCCATACCAAAGGGAACACCATATATTTT. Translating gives CASSPQGHTKGNTIYF.